This T cell receptor (beta chain) was profiled in a study of blood T cell repertoires in COVID-19. Under the authors' procedure: Counts of nucleated cells, estimated from reference gene primer amplification, were obtained. Clones were sequenced by immunoSEQ multiplex PCR, and TCRdb holds only the in-frame ones, with some missing. Clonal size and the V and J genes are those of that table, whereas D and trimming came from the DNA. In the table there are roughly 250,000 clones, approximately 90% of which are singletons. V lost 1 base and J lost 2; bases outside the gene matches: 4. The length of the CDR3 is 15 residues. CDR1 is SGDLS and CDR2 is YYNGEE in the germline V gene.

The V call is TRBV9, the J call TRBJ1-1; 8 bases are shared with TRBD1. The receptor comes from a man in his sixties who had recovered from COVID-19. The specimen was peripheral blood. CDR3 bases: TGTGCCAGCAGCGTAACAGGGGGAGAAAACACTGAAGCTTTCTTT. Translated, it gives CASSVTGGENTEAFF. The variable domain in full, completed from reference TRBV9 and TRBJ1-1, reads DSGVTQTPKHLITATGQRVTLRCSPRSGDLSVYWYQQSLDQGLQFLIQYYNGEERAKGNILERFSAQQFPDLHSELNLSSLELGDSALYFCASSVTGGENTEAFFGQGTRLTVV.